This T cell receptor beta chain was sequenced in a study of blood T cell repertoires in COVID-19. In the study's own analysis: Reference gene primers were amplified, and this amplification served to estimate nucleated cell counts. Sequencing used immunoSEQ multiplex PCR; TCRdb keeps in-frame clones, though not all of them. V, J and clone size are those of that table, while D and trimming were read from the DNA. The data hold 150,000 to 200,000 clones, with more than 75% observed a single time. This CDR3 comprises 15 residues. Germline values: CDR1 SGHAT, CDR2 FQNNGV. V was cut by 2 bases and J by 6 bases, with 16 bases left in between.

The chain carries TRBV11-2 and TRBJ1-2; maybe TRBD1 (6 bases). Sequenced material: peripheral blood. The sequence was collected from a man aged 18 to 29 with active or convalescent COVID-19. CDR3 in amino acids: CASSLNPYSGDGYTF. The DNA of the CDR3 is TGTGCCAGCAGCTTAAACCCGTACTCAGGGGATGGCTACACCTTC.